The rows below give T cell receptor beta chains drawn from one sample of a study of blood T cell repertoires in COVID-19. TCRdb's table, derived via immunoSEQ multiplex PCR, lists solely in-frame clones and lacks some. The table records roughly 38,000 clones, roughly 84% of them present only once. Sequencing was carried out using peripheral blood. These receptors were taken from a man between 60 and 70 years old with COVID-19, enrolled during active disease. Each CDR3 is given with its conserved first and last residue. Each record gives: V gene, J gene, CDR3 length, clone size, D gene, CDR3 DNA, CDR3 protein. D genes are given only for firm matches. The listing skips clone size in some rows; elsewhere it reads once, few, many or a size class.

TRBV7-2	TRBJ2-7	15	few	NA	TGTGCCAGCAGCTTATATGTCCTACGGGGCTACGAGCAGTACTTC	CASSLYVLRGYEQYF
TRBV5-6	TRBJ1-6	15	NA	TRBD1	TGTGCCAGCAGCCATGGACAGGTCTATAATTCACCCCTCCACTTT	CASSHGQVYNSPLHF
TRBV18	TRBJ2-2	15	NA	NA	TGTGCCAGCTCACCAGGAACAGCTGGAACCGGGGAGCTGTTTTTT	CASSPGTAGTGELFF
TRBV9	TRBJ1-5	13	NA	TRBD1	TGTGCCAGCGGGGACAGGGGCAATCAGCCCCAGCATTTT	CASGDRGNQPQHF
TRBV2	TRBJ1-1	12	once	NA	TGTGCCAGTAGACAAGAAAGCACTGAAGCTTTCTTT	CASRQESTEAFF
TRBV4-3	TRBJ1-2	14	NA	NA	TGCGCCAGCAGCCAAGACAGGGCGACCTATGGCTACACCTTC	CASSQDRATYGYTF
TRBV11-2	TRBJ2-1	14	NA	TRBD2	TGTGCCAGCAGCTCCGGGACTAGTGTCAATGAGCAGTTCTTC	CASSSGTSVNEQFF
TRBV5-4	TRBJ1-1	15	NA	NA	TGTGCCAGCAGCTTGGGGTCGGGGGGTCAGGCTGAAGCTTTCTTT	CASSLGSGGQAEAFF
TRBV19	TRBJ2-2	15	NA	NA	TGTGCCAGTAGTATTGACGGGAGGAACACCGGGGAGCTGTTTTTT	CASSIDGRNTGELFF
TRBV24-1	TRBJ2-5	15	NA	TRBD1	TGTGCCACCAGTGAAGGGACAGGGAGGAGGGAGACCCAGTACTTC	CATSEGTGRRETQYF
TRBV10-3	TRBJ1-2	11	NA	NA	TGTGTCGTCGGGGAGGGCTATGGCTACACCTTC	CVVGEGYGYTF
TRBV5-5	TRBJ1-2	18	NA	NA	TGTGCCAGCAGCTTGGCCGCTAGGGGAGGGCCGGATAACTATGGCTACACCTTC	CASSLAARGGPDNYGYTF
TRBV30	TRBJ2-2	12	NA	TRBD1	TGTGCCTGGAGTGGACAGGGCGGGGAGCTGTTTTTT	CAWSGQGGELFF
TRBV19	TRBJ2-7	18	NA	TRBD1	TGTGCCACCGGAAGGGGGGGACAGGGGGCGTCGAGCTCCTACGAGCAGTACTTC	CATGRGGQGASSSYEQYF
TRBV3-1/TRBV3-2	TRBJ2-3	16	NA	TRBD1	TGTGCCAGCAGCCAATGGACAGGGGTCGGTACAGATACGCAGTATTTT	CASSQWTGVGTDTQYF
TRBV5-1	TRBJ2-5	14	NA	TRBD1	TGCGCCAGCAGCTTGGGAGGGGGCACGGAGACCCAGTACTTC	CASSLGGGTETQYF
TRBV3-1/TRBV3-2	TRBJ1-6	14	NA	NA	TGTGCCAGCAGCCAAGTCACAGGGAATTCACCCCTCCACTTT	CASSQVTGNSPLHF
TRBV3-1/TRBV3-2	TRBJ2-3	16	NA	NA	TGTGCCAGCAGCCGGTCCGGGTCCCGAAGGACAGATACGCAGTATTTT	CASSRSGSRRTDTQYF
TRBV18	TRBJ2-5	12	NA	NA	TGTGCCAGCTCCGCGAGACAAGAGACCCAGTACTTC	CASSARQETQYF
TRBV18	TRBJ1-2	14	NA	NA	TGTGCCAGCTCACCAGGCCAGGGGAACTTTGGCTACACCTTC	CASSPGQGNFGYTF
TRBV28	TRBJ1-1	14	NA	TRBD1	TGTGCCAGCTGTAACGGACAGGGGAGGACTGAAGCTTTCTTT	CASCNGQGRTEAFF
TRBV19	TRBJ1-2	14	NA	TRBD1	TGTGCCAGTTGGGACCGGGACAGGGGCTATGGCTACACCTTC	CASWDRDRGYGYTF
TRBV7-9	TRBJ2-1	16	NA	TRBD1	TGTGCCAGCAGCTCCCAAGGGGGGACAGGTGACCATGAGCAGTTCTTC	CASSSQGGTGDHEQFF
TRBV9	TRBJ1-5	14	NA	TRBD1	TGTGCCAGCAGCGTAGGACAGGGAGGTCAGCCCCAGCATTTT	CASSVGQGGQPQHF
TRBV7-6	TRBJ2-3	16	NA	TRBD2	TGTGCCAGCAGCTCGCCGACTAGCGGTAGCACAGATACGCAGTATTTT	CASSSPTSGSTDTQYF
TRBV3-1/TRBV3-2	TRBJ1-2	14	NA	NA	TGTGCCAGCAGCCCCCGACAGCGATTCTATGGCTACACCTTC	CASSPRQRFYGYTF
TRBV19	TRBJ1-3	13	NA	NA	TGTGCCAGTAGAGACATATCTGGAAACACCATATATTTT	CASRDISGNTIYF
TRBV6-4	TRBJ2-3	15	NA	TRBD1	TGTGCCAGCAGTGACGGGACAGGGGCCACAGATACGCAGTATTTT	CASSDGTGATDTQYF
TRBV12-3/TRBV12-4	TRBJ1-1	13	NA	NA	TGTGCCAGCAGTCAAACAGGGAAGACTGAAGCTTTCTTT	CASSQTGKTEAFF
TRBV7-2	TRBJ2-7	15	NA	NA	TGTGCCAGCAGCTTATACAGGGATGAAGCCTACGAGCAGTACTTC	CASSLYRDEAYEQYF
TRBV7-3	TRBJ2-2	15	once	NA	TGTGCCAGCAGCCGGGGAGAGGCGGACACCGGGGAGCTGTTTTTT	CASSRGEADTGELFF
TRBV10-3	TRBJ1-4	15	medium-sized	TRBD1	TGTGCCATCAGTCTGGACAGGGGAGAGGATGAAAAACTGTTTTTT	CAISLDRGEDEKLFF
TRBV9	TRBJ1-2	15	NA	TRBD1	TGTGCCAGCAGCGGAGAGACAGGGGGCAATTATGGCTACACCTTC	CASSGETGGNYGYTF
TRBV28	TRBJ1-3	15	NA	TRBD1	TGTGCCAGCAGTTTAACGGGACAGGTCAGAGACACCATATATTTT	CASSLTGQVRDTIYF
TRBV2	TRBJ1-2	17	once	TRBD1	TGTGCCAGCAGCCGAGACAGGGGGTCTAGTCAGGGATATGGCTACACCTTC	CASSRDRGSSQGYGYTF
TRBV5-1	TRBJ2-1	14	once	NA	TGCGCCAGCAGCCCACCCTGGGCGGGTAATGAGCAGTTCTTC	CASSPPWAGNEQFF
TRBV5-1	TRBJ2-1	15	NA	TRBD1	TGCGCCAGCAGCTTGGAGGGGGCATTCTACAATGAGCAGTTCTTC	CASSLEGAFYNEQFF
TRBV5-6	TRBJ1-3	17	NA	TRBD1	TGTGCCAGCAGCCTGACCGGGACAGCGCGCTCTGGAAACACCATATATTTT	CASSLTGTARSGNTIYF
TRBV9	TRBJ2-3	14	NA	NA	TGTGCCAGCAGCGTAGGGACTACCACAGATACGCAGTATTTT	CASSVGTTTDTQYF
TRBV28	TRBJ2-7	13	NA	TRBD1	TGTGCCAGCAGACAGGGGGCATTTGGCGAGCAGTACTTC	CASRQGAFGEQYF
TRBV3-1/TRBV3-2	TRBJ2-7	12	NA	NA	TGTGCCAGCAGCAGAGGAACCTACGAGCAGTACTTC	CASSRGTYEQYF
TRBV19	TRBJ2-5	13	NA	TRBD2	TGTGCCAGTGCTAGCGGGAGGGGAGAGACCCAGTACTTC	CASASGRGETQYF
TRBV28	TRBJ2-5	18	NA	TRBD1	TGTGCCAGCTGGGACAGGGGGGTTTCTAGCCCCCTCCAAGAGACCCAGTACTTC	CASWDRGVSSPLQETQYF
TRBV30	TRBJ2-7	11	NA	NA	TGTGCCTGGAGTTACCGGGAACAGCAGTACTTC	CAWSYREQQYF
TRBV5-4	TRBJ2-1	13	once	TRBD1	TGTGCCAGCAGCGGGACAGGCTACAATGAGCAGTTCTTC	CASSGTGYNEQFF
TRBV28	TRBJ1-2	12	NA	NA	TGTGCCAGCAGTTTAGCGGTCTCGGGCTACACCTTC	CASSLAVSGYTF